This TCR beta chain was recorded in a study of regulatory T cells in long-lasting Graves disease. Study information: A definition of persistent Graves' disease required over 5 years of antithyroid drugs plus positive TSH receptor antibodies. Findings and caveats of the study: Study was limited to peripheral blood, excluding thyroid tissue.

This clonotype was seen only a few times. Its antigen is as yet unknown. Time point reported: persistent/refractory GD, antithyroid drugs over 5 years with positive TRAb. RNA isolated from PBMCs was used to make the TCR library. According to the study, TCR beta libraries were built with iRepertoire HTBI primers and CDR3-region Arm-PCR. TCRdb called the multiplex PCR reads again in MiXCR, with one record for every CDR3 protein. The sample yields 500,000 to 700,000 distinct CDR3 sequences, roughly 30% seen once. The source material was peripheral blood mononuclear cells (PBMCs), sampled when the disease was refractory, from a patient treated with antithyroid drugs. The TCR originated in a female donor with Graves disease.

As DNA, the CDR3 is TGTGCCAGCAGGGAGGACAGACAAAATCAGCCCCAGCATTTT. Its translation: CASREDRQNQPQHF. The chain joins TRBV2 to TRBJ1-5, with D maybe TRBD1 (6 bases). This CDR3 comprises 14 residues. Trimming removed 6 bases from V and 4 bases from J, with 13 bases in between. CDR1 SNHLY and CDR2 FYNNEI come from the germline V gene.